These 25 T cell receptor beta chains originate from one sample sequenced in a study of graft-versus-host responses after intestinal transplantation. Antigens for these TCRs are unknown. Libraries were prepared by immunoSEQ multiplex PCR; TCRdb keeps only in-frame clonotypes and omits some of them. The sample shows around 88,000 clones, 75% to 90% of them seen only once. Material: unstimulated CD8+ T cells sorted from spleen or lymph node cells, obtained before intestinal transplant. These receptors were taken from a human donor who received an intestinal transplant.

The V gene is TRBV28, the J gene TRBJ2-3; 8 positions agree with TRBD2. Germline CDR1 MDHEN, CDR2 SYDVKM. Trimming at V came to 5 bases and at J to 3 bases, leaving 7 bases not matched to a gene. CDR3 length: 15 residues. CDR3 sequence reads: CASSITSGRTDTQYF. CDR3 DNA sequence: TGTGCCAGCAGTATTACTAGCGGTAGGACAGATACGCAGTATTTT.

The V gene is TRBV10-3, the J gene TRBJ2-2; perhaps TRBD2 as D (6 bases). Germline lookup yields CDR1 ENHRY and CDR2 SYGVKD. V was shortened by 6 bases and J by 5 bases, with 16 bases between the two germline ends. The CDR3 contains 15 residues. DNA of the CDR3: TGTGCCATCAGGGGGGTAGGGACTTTTACCGGGGAGCTGTTTTTT. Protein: CAIRGVGTFTGELFF.

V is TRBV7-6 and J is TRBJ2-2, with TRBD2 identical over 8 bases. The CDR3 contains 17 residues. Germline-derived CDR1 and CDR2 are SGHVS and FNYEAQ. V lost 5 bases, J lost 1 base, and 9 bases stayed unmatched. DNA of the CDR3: TGTGCCAGCAGCCTCCAAATACTAGCGGAGAACACCGGGGAGCTGTTTTTT. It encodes CASSLQILAENTGELFF.

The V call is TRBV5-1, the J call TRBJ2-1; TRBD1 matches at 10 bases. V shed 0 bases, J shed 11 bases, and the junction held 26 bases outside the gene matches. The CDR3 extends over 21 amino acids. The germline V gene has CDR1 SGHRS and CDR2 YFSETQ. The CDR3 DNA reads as TGCGCCAGCAGCTTGGCGGGGGGACAGGGGTATTTTTACAGATGGTTTTACAAGCAGTTCTTC. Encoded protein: CASSLAGGQGYFYRWFYKQFF.

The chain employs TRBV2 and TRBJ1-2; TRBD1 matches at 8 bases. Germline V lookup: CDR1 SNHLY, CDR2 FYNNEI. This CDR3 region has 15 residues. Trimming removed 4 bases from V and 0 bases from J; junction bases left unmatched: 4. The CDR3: CASSAGGEANYGYTF. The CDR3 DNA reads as TGTGCCAGCAGTGCAGGGGGCGAAGCTAACTATGGCTACACCTTC.

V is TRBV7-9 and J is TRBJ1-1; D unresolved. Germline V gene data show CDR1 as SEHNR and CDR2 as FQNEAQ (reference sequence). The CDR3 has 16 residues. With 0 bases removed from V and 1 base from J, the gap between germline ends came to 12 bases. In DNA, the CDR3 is TGTGCCAGCAGCTTAGCCCGCCGTACCGGGAACACTGAAGCTTTCTTT. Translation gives CASSLARRTGNTEAFF.

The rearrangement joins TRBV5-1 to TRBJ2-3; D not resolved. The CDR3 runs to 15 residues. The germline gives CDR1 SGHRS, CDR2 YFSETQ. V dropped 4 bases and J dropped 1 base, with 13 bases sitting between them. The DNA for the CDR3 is TGCGCCAGCAGCACTTCTCTGACGCGCACAGATACGCAGTATTTT. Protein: CASSTSLTRTDTQYF.

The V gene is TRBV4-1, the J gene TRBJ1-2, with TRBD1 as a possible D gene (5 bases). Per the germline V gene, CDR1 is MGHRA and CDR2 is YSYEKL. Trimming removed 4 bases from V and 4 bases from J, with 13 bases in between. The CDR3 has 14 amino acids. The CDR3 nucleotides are TGCGCCAGCAGCCCCCCGGGACCGTCCTATGGCTACACCTTC. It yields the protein CASSPPGPSYGYTF.

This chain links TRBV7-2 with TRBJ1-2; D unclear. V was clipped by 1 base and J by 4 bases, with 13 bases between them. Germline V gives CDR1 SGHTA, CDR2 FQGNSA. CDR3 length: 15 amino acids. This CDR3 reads CASSLEGSAGYGYTF. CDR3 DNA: TGTGCCAGCAGCTTAGAGGGTAGCGCTGGCTATGGCTACACCTTC.

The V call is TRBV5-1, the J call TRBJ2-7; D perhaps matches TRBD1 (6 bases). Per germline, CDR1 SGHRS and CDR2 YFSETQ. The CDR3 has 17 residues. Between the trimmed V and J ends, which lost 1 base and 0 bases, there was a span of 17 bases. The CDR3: CASSLNRRGRSSYEQYF. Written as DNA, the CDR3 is TGCGCCAGCAGCTTGAACCGCAGGGGTCGGAGCTCCTACGAGCAGTACTTC. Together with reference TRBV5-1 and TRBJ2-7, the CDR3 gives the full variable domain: KAGVTQTPRYLIKTRGQQVTLSCSPISGHRSVSWYQQTPGQGLQFLFEYFSETQRNKGNFPGRFSGRQFSNSRSEMNVSTLELGDSALYLCASSLNRRGRSSYEQYFGPGTRLTVT.

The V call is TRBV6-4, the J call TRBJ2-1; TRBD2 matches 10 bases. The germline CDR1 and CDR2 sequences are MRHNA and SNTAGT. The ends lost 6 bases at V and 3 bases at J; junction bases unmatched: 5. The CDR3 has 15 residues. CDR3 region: CASRLTSGIYNEQFF. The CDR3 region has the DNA TGTGCCAGCAGACTTACTAGCGGGATCTACAATGAGCAGTTCTTC.

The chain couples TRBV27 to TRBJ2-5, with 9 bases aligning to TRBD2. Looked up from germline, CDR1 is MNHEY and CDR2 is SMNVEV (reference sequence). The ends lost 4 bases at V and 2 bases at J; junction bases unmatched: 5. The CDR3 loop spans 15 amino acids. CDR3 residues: CASSSGGGDQETQYF. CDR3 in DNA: TGTGCCAGCAGTTCTGGCGGGGGGGATCAAGAGACCCAGTACTTC.

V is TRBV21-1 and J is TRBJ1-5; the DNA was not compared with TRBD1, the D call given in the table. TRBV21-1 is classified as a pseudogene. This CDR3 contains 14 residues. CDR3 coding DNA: TGTGCCAGCAGCAAAGAGGGCTTAGGGGTGCCCCAGCATTTT. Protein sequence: CASSKEGLGVPQHF.

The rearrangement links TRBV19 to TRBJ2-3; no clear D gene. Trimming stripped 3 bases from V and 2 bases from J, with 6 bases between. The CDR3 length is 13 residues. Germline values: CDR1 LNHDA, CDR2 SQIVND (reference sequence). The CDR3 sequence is CASSIPSTDTQYF. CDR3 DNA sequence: TGTGCCAGTAGTATCCCCTCCACAGATACGCAGTATTTT.

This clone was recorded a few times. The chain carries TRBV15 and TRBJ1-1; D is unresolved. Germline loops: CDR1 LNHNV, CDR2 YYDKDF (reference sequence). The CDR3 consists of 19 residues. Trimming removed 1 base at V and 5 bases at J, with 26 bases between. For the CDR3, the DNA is TGTGCCACCAGCAGAGGTGACGGTTCTCTGCGGGGATCTACAACTGAAGCTTTCTTT. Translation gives CATSRGDGSLRGSTTEAFF.

CDR3 sequence (DNA): TGTGCCAGCGTGCAGGGGCCGTATAATTCACCCCTCCACTTT. Translation gives CASVQGPYNSPLHF. The chain links TRBV7-9 to TRBJ1-6, with D perhaps TRBD1 (6 bases). The CDR3 is made up of 14 amino acids. V was cut by 8 bases and J by 4 bases, with 12 bases left in between. The germline V gene has CDR1 SEHNR and CDR2 FQNEAQ (reference sequence).

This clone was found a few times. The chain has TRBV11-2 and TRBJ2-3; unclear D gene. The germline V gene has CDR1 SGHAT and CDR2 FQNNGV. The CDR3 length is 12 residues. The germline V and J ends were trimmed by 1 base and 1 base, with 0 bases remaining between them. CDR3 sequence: CASSLGTDTQYF. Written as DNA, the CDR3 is TGTGCCAGCAGCTTAGGCACAGATACGCAGTATTTT.

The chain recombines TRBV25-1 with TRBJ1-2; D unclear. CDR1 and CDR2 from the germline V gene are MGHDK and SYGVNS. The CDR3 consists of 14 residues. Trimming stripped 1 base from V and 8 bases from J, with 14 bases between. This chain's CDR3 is CASSEFRGGGGYTF. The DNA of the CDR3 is TGTGCCAGCAGTGAATTCAGAGGAGGTGGCGGCTACACCTTC.

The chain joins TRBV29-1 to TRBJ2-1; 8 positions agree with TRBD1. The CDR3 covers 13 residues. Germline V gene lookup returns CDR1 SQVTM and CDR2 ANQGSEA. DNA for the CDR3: TGCATCGTGAGTTTGACAGGGGACAATGAGCAGTTCTTC. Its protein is CIVSLTGDNEQFF.

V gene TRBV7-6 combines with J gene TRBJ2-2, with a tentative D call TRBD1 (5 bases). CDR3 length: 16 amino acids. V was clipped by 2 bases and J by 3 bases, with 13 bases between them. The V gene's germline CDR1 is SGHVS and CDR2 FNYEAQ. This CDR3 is CASSLSRAADTGELFF. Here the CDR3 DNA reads TGTGCCAGCAGCTTATCCAGGGCAGCAGACACCGGGGAGCTGTTTTTT.

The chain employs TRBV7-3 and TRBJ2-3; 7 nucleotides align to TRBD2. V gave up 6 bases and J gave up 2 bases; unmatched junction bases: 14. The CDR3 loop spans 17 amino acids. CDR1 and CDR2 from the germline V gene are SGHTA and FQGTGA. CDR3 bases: TGTGCCAGCAGTCGGCCTAGCGGAACCTTTATCACAGATACGCAGTATTTT. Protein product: CASSRPSGTFITDTQYF.

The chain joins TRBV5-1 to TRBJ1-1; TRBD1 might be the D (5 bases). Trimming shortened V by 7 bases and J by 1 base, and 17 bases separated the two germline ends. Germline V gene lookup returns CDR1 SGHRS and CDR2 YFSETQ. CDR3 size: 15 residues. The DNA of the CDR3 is TGCGCCAGCCCGAGGCCCCTTAGGGGGAACACTGAAGCTTTCTTT. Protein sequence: CASPRPLRGNTEAFF.

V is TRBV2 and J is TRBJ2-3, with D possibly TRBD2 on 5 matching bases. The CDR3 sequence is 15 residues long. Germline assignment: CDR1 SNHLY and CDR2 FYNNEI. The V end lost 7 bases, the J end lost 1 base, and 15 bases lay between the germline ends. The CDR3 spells CASTSGDPGTDTQYF. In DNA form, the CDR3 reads TGTGCCAGCACCTCCGGGGATCCGGGCACAGATACGCAGTATTTT. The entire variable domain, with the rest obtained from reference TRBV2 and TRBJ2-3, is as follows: EPEVTQTPSHQVTQMGQEVILRCVPISNHLYFYWYRQILGQKVEFLVSFYNNEISEKSEIFDDQFSVERPDGSNFTLKIRSTKLEDSAMYFCASTSGDPGTDTQYFGPGTRLTVL.

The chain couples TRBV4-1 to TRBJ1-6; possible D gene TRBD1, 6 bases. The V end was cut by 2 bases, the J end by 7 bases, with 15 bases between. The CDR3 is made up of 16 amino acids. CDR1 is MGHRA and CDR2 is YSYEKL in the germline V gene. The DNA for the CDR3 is TGCGCCAGCAGCCAAACTCGGACAGCGCGGAATTCACCCCTCCACTTT. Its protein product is CASSQTRTARNSPLHF.

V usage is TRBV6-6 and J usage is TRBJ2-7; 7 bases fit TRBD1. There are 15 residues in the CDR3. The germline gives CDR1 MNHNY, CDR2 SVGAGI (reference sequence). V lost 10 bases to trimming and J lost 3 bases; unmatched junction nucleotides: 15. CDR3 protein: CATILVRQGSYEQYF. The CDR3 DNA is TGTGCCACCATTCTAGTTCGACAGGGAAGCTACGAGCAGTACTTC.